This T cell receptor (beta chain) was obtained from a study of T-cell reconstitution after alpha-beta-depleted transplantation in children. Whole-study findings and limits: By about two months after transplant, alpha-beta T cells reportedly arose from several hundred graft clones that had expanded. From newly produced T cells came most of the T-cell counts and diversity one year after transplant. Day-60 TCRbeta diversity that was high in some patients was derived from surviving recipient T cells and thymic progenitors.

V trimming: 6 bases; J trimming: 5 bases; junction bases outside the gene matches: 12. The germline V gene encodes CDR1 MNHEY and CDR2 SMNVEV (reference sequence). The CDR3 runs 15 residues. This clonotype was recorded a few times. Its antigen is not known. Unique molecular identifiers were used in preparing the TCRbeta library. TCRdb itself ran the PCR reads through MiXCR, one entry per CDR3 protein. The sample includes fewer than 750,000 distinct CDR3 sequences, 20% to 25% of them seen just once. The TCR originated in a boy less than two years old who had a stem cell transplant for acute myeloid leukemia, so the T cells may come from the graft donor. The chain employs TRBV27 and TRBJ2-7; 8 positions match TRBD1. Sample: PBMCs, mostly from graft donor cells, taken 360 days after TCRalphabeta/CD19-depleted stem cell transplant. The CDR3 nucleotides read TGTGCCAGCAGCCCAGGGGGCGGGGAGTTTAACGAGCAGTACGTC. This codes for CASSPGGGEFNEQYV.